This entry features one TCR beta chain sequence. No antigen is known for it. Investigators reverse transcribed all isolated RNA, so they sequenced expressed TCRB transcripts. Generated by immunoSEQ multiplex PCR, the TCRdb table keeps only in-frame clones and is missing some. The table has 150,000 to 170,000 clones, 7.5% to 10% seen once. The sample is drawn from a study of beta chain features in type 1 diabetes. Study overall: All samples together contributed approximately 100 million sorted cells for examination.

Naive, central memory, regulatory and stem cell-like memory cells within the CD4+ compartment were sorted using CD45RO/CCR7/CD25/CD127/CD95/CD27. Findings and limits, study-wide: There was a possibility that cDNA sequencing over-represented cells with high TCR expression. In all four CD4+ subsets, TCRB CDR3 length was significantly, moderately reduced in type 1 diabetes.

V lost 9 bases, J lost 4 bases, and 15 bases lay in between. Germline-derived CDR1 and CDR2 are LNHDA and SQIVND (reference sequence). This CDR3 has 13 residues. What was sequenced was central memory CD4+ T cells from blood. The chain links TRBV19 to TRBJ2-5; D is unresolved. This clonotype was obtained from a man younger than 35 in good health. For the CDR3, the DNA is TGTGCCAGCCTGGGCCCGAACGGAGAGACCCAGTACTTC. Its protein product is CASLGPNGETQYF.